Below are 15 T cell receptor beta chains sequenced from a single sample in a study of T cells after yellow fever vaccination. TCRdb itself ran the 5' RACE reads through MiXCR, one entry per CDR3 protein. The sample holds a few hundred thousand distinct CDR3 sequences, 15% to 20% seen once. The sequenced sample was PBMCs, obtained 15 days after the yellow fever booster vaccination. All receptors come from a young man who received the YFV17D yellow fever vaccine.

This clonotype was found a few times. This chain joins TRBV9 and TRBJ2-7; TRBD2 might be the D (6 bases). The CDR3 totals 14 residues. The germline CDR1 and CDR2 sequences are SGDLS and YYNGEE. Trimming cost V 3 bases and J 0 bases, with 10 bases left between them. Written as DNA, the CDR3 is TGTGCCAGCAGCGCACTGGGGGGCTCCTACGAGCAGTACTTC. Residues: CASSALGGSYEQYF. Looking up the rest from reference TRBV9 and TRBJ2-7 gives the full variable domain: DSGVTQTPKHLITATGQRVTLRCSPRSGDLSVYWYQQSLDQGLQFLIQYYNGEERAKGNILERFSAQQFPDLHSELNLSSLELGDSALYFCASSALGGSYEQYFGPGTRLTVT.

The chain links TRBV12-3 or TRBV12-4 to TRBJ2-1, with 7 bases aligning to TRBD2. V shed 3 bases, J shed 6 bases, and the junction held 5 bases outside the gene matches. This CDR3 has 14 amino acids. This CDR3 is CASSLRSSGNEQFF. CDR3 nucleotides: TGTGCCAGCAGTTTGAGGTCTAGCGGCAATGAGCAGTTCTTC.

This clonotype was seen ten or more times. The genes are TRBV10-3 and TRBJ2-3; D may match TRBD1 or TRBD2 (5 bases each). This CDR3 comprises 16 residues. The germline V gene encodes CDR1 ENHRY and CDR2 SYGVKD. V was clipped by 6 bases and J by 4 bases, with 20 bases between them. CDR3 residues: CAIRRGAEGSADTQYF. The CDR3 region has the DNA TGTGCCATCAGGAGGGGAGCTGAAGGGAGCGCAGATACGCAGTATTTT.

This clonotype is labeled medium-sized. The CDR3 sequence is CASSFRPLMNHRQETQYF. In DNA, the CDR3 is TGTGCCAGCAGTTTTCGGCCCCTCATGAACCATCGGCAAGAGACCCAGTACTTC. The chain links TRBV12-3 or TRBV12-4 to TRBJ2-5; D is uncertain. CDR3 size: 18 residues. Between the trimmed V and J ends, which lost 3 bases and 2 bases, there was a span of 22 bases.

This rearrangement joins TRBV24-1 to TRBJ2-2, with D unresolved. V shed 7 bases and J shed 0 bases, with 2 bases lying between them. CDR1 is KGHDR, CDR2 SFDVKD, per germline. This CDR3 region has 12 residues. CDR3: CATRSNTGELFF. The CDR3 region has the DNA TGTGCCACCAGGTCGAACACCGGGGAGCTGTTTTTT.

The sample holds a few counts of this clonotype. Its ends do not fully match the called genes, so a read error is possible. V is TRBV20-1 and J is TRBJ1-2; D gene uncertain. This CDR3 is built from 10 residues. CDR1 is DFQATT, CDR2 SNEGSKA, per germline (reference sequence). CDR3: CSAISYGYTF. The CDR3 DNA sequence: TGCAGCGCTATCAGTTATGGCTACACCTTC.

This clonotype was seen more than once but under ten times. This chain uses TRBV20-1 with TRBJ1-1; possible D gene TRBD1, 5 bases. The CDR3 is made up of 15 amino acids. V shed 2 bases and J shed 4 bases, with 17 bases lying between them. Per germline, CDR1 DFQATT and CDR2 SNEGSKA (reference sequence). The CDR3 reads CSARRGQGSFTEAFF. In DNA form, the CDR3 reads TGCAGTGCTAGAAGGGGCCAGGGTAGTTTCACTGAAGCTTTCTTT.

This clonotype appeared a few times. The chain is built from TRBV7-8 and TRBJ2-7; tentative D call: TRBD1 (5 bases). V was shortened by 5 bases and J by 2 bases, with 16 bases between the two germline ends. The CDR3 sequence is 15 residues long. Per germline, CDR1 SGHVS and CDR2 FQNEAQ. CDR3 protein: CASSTRRVGAYEQYF. The CDR3, as DNA: TGTGCCAGCAGCACCCGAAGGGTAGGGGCCTACGAGCAGTACTTC.

The genes are TRBV29-1 and TRBJ2-7; 7 bases map to TRBD2. This CDR3 comprises 13 residues. CDR1 is SQVTM and CDR2 is ANQGSEA in the germline V gene. Trimming at V came to 3 bases and at J to 6 bases, leaving 8 bases not matched to a gene. The CDR3 DNA sequence: TGCAGCGTTGAGGGGGAGGGGCGGGGCGAGCAGTACTTC. It is translated as CSVEGEGRGEQYF.

Only one count was recorded for this clonotype. The gene calls are TRBV24-1 and TRBJ2-1, with D maybe TRBD1 (6 bases). Between the trimmed V and J ends, which lost 1 base and 2 bases, there was a span of 11 bases. The CDR3 sequence is 16 residues long. Germline loops: CDR1 KGHDR, CDR2 SFDVKD. The CDR3 nucleotides are TGTGCCACCAGTGATTTTAGGGGGAGTACCTACAATGAGCAGTTCTTC. Translation: CATSDFRGSTYNEQFF.

The rearrangement links TRBV12-3 or TRBV12-4 to TRBJ2-2; TRBD2 aligns across 10 bases. This CDR3 has 15 amino acids. With V trimmed by 8 bases and J by 6 bases, 9 bases remained unmatched. Here the CDR3 reads CASGASGSYSGELFF. CDR3 bases: TGTGCCAGCGGGGCTAGCGGGAGCTATTCCGGGGAGCTGTTTTTT.

CDR3 sequence reads: CASSIDYRTTYEQYF. CDR3 nucleotides: TGTGCCAGTAGTATAGATTATAGAACCACCTACGAGCAGTACTTC. V is TRBV19 and J is TRBJ2-7; D ambiguous. Germline assignment: CDR1 LNHDA and CDR2 SQIVND (reference sequence). The CDR3 totals 15 residues. With 0 bases removed from V and 2 bases from J, the gap between germline ends came to 11 bases.

A few counts support this clonotype. This chain uses TRBV28 with TRBJ2-5, with a tentative D call TRBD2 (7 bases). V was pared by 6 bases and J by 4 bases, with 15 bases between. CDR1 is MDHEN and CDR2 is SYDVKM in the germline V gene. The CDR3 has 14 residues. CDR3 protein: CASSWGGPRETQYF. The CDR3 DNA reads TGTGCCAGCAGCTGGGGGGGGCCTAGAGAGACCCAGTACTTC.

This clonotype was detected a few times. The rearrangement uses TRBV7-2 and TRBJ2-5, with 11 nucleotides matching TRBD2. Per germline, CDR1 SGHTA and CDR2 FQGNSA. The J segment lost 4 bases and the V segment lost 5 bases, leaving 6 bases of the junction unmatched. The CDR3 length is 15 residues. The CDR3 DNA follows: TGTGCCAGCAGCCGTAGACTAGCGGGATCAGAGACCCAGTACTTC. It is translated as CASSRRLAGSETQYF.

This clonotype was seen more than once but under ten times. This chain joins TRBV27 and TRBJ2-5, with D unresolved. V was clipped by 6 bases and J by 0 bases, with 11 bases between them. The germline gives CDR1 MNHEY, CDR2 SMNVEV (reference sequence). The length of the CDR3 is 14 residues. The DNA of the CDR3 is TGTGCCAGCAGGGTGGGTTTGTACCAAGAGACCCAGTACTTC. It translates to CASRVGLYQETQYF.